This entry concerns a single T cell receptor (beta chain). The length of the CDR3 is 13 residues. Germline V lookup: CDR1 SGHRS, CDR2 YFSETQ. Trimming stripped 3 bases from V and 3 bases from J, with 9 bases between. TCRdb's table, derived via immunoSEQ multiplex PCR, lists solely in-frame clones and lacks some. The table lists 46,000 or so clones, around 80% of them singletons. This entry belongs to a study of PD-1 blockade in classical Hodgkin lymphoma. Brentuximab vedotin exposure varied, and every patient relapsed after autologous stem cell transplantation. The specimen comprised peripheral blood mononuclear cells (PBMCs), sampled before the second cycle of nivolumab. The J gene is TRBJ2-5, the V gene TRBV5-1, with D unclear. The clonotype originates from a human donor with classical Hodgkin lymphoma. CDR3 nucleotide sequence: TGCGCCAGCAGCTGGGCTTACGAAGAGACCCAGTACTTC. Translating it yields CASSWAYEETQYF.